These T cell receptor beta chains were read from a single sample in a study of human thymus T cells. The table came from immunoSEQ multiplex PCR; TCRdb's copy has only in-frame clones and leaves some out. The data show tens of thousands of clones, approximately 95% seen once. The specimen sequenced was blood. Every receptor here comes from a girl less than two years old with a congenital heart defect but otherwise immunologically healthy. Both conserved end residues are part of each CDR3. The order of the fields is clone size, J gene, D gene, V gene, CDR3 DNA, CDR3 protein. A D gene is named only where the DNA matches it firmly. Rows give clone size only sometimes, using once, few, many, or a class for an expanded clone.

. TRBJ2-3 . TRBV6-1 TGTGCCAGCAGGGTGGGGGCGAGCACAGATACGCAGTATTTT CASRVGASTDTQYF
. TRBJ1-5 . TRBV6-5 TGTGCCAGCAGCCCTCAGGGCCCGGGCCAGCCCCAGCATTTT CASSPQGPGQPQHF
. TRBJ2-1 . TRBV18 TGTGCCAGCGCCCGGGGCTATGGAGGCAATGAGCAGTTCTTC CASARGYGGNEQFF
. TRBJ2-1 TRBD2 TRBV13 TGTGCCAGCAGCTTGCCCCCTAATCTAGCGGGAGAAGATCAGTTCTTC CASSLPPNLAGEDQFF
. TRBJ2-2 TRBD2 TRBV10-3 TGTGCCATCAGTGAGGGACTAGCGGGAGCCGGGGAGCTGTTTTTT CAISEGLAGAGELFF
once TRBJ2-1 . TRBV10-1 TGCGCCACCTATCGGGCAGGGCTACACTACAATGAGCAGTTCTTC CATYRAGLHYNEQFF
. TRBJ2-7 . TRBV18 TGTGCCAGCTCACCCGCCGGGACGGTATCCTACGAGCAGTACTTC CASSPAGTVSYEQYF
. TRBJ2-1 . TRBV2 TGTGCCAGCAGTCACAGGGGGCTAACTAGCGGCCCCTACAATGAGCAGTTCTTC CASSHRGLTSGPYNEQFF
. TRBJ2-5 TRBD2 TRBV18 TGTGCCAGCTCACCACGGACTAGCTTGGGCAAAGAGACCCAGTACTTC CASSPRTSLGKETQYF
. TRBJ2-7 . TRBV5-1 TGCGCCAGCAGCTTGAAAGGAGGGCGGCCCAATGGGATCTCCTACGAGCAGTACTTC CASSLKGGRPNGISYEQYF
once TRBJ2-7 . TRBV4-2 TGTGCCAGCAGCCAGGGGGTCGACTCCATTACCTACGAGCAGTACTTC CASSQGVDSITYEQYF
once TRBJ2-7 TRBD1 TRBV2 TGTGCCAGCACCAGGGACAGGAAATCGCACGAGCAGTACTTC CASTRDRKSHEQYF
. TRBJ2-7 . TRBV20-1 TGCAGTGCTAGGGTATTGGGCGAGCAGTACTTC CSARVLGEQYF
. TRBJ2-5 TRBD2 TRBV15 TGTGCCACCAGCAGAGATCCGGGATTAGCGGGAGGGGGAGAGACCCAGTACTTC CATSRDPGLAGGGETQYF
. TRBJ2-1 TRBD2 TRBV27 TGTGCCAGCAGTATCCCGGGACTAGCGGGAGAGTACAATGAGCAGTTCTTC CASSIPGLAGEYNEQFF
. TRBJ2-5 TRBD2 TRBV11-2 TGTGCCAGCAGCGATCGACTAGCGGGAGGATGGTATGAGACCCAGTACTTC CASSDRLAGGWYETQYF
. TRBJ2-3 . TRBV29-1 TGCAGCGTTGATTCGGGGGAAGATACGCAGTATTTT CSVDSGEDTQYF
. TRBJ2-1 . TRBV4-3 TGCGCCAGCAGCCAAGTCGGAGATGAGCAGTTCTTC CASSQVGDEQFF
once TRBJ1-5 . TRBV5-1 TGCGCCAGCAGCTTGGTTGGGAATCAGCCCCAGCATTTT CASSLVGNQPQHF
. TRBJ1-2 . TRBV28 TGTGCCAGCAGTCCGTCTCCTAGAAGACAGCCGAACTATGGCTACACCTTC CASSPSPRRQPNYGYTF
. TRBJ1-4 . TRBV6-1 TGTGCCAGCAGAAGCAGGCTCGGGAATGAAAAACTGTTTTTT CASRSRLGNEKLFF
. TRBJ2-1 TRBD1 TRBV5-1 TGCGCCAGCAGCCCGGGACAGGGGGTGGGCAATGAGCAGTTCTTC CASSPGQGVGNEQFF
. TRBJ1-4 TRBD1 TRBV5-1 TGCGCCAGCAGCTCCCGCTCGGGACAGCCTCGAGGGGCTAATGAAAAACTGTTTTTT CASSSRSGQPRGANEKLFF
. TRBJ2-7 . TRBV9 TGTGCCAGCAGCGTAGGTAGCAGGGGTCCCCCCTACGAGCAGTACTTC CASSVGSRGPPYEQYF
. TRBJ1-4 . TRBV5-4 TGTGCCAGCAGCTTGAAACAGGGCCAGAGTAATGAAAAACTGTTTTTT CASSLKQGQSNEKLFF
. TRBJ2-2 TRBD1 TRBV29-1 TGCAGCGTTGCCGGGACAGAATCCACCGGGGAGCTGTTTTTT CSVAGTESTGELFF
once TRBJ2-1 . TRBV13 TGTGCCAGCAGCTTAGGGAATGAGCAGTTCTTC CASSLGNEQFF
. TRBJ1-2 . TRBV6-1 TGTGCCAGCACTACGACAACCTCTTATGGCTACACCTTC CASTTTTSYGYTF
. TRBJ1-2 . TRBV5-6 TGTGCCAGCAGCTTAGGGGGTGGTTATGGCTACACCTTC CASSLGGGYGYTF
. TRBJ2-7 TRBD1 TRBV19 TGTGCCAGTAGCCGGAGACAGGGGGGGATCTCCTACGAGCAGTACTTC CASSRRQGGISYEQYF
. TRBJ1-1 TRBD1 TRBV6-5 TGTGCCAGCCGTCCCAGGGGGCTTTTAAGAACTGAAGCTTTCTTT CASRPRGLLRTEAFF
. TRBJ2-7 . TRBV7-9 TGTGCCGGCTCCGGGGCCACCCCCTACGAGCAGTACTTC CAGSGATPYEQYF
. TRBJ1-2 TRBD1 TRBV5-8 TGTGCCAGCAGCTTGGGTGCAAGCAGGGACAGGGAATTCTCGTGCTACACCTTC CASSLGASRDREFSCYTF
. TRBJ2-7 . TRBV10-1 TGCGCCAGCAAGGACAGAACCTACGAGCAGTACTTC CASKDRTYEQYF
. TRBJ1-2 . TRBV27 TGTGCCAGCAGTTTATCGTTCAACCGGGCCACGGGACATGGCTACACCTTC CASSLSFNRATGHGYTF
few TRBJ2-2 . TRBV27 TGTGCCAGCAGTCTTCGGGGGCCTTACAACACCGGGGAGCTGTTTTTT CASSLRGPYNTGELFF
. TRBJ1-1 . TRBV2 TGTGCCAGCAGTGTGTACTTTCAGAACACTGAAGCTTTCTTT CASSVYFQNTEAFF
. TRBJ2-2 . TRBV5-4 TGTGCCAGCAGCTTGTCTTTAGCGAACACCGGGGAGCTGTTTTTT CASSLSLANTGELFF